This TCR beta chain originates from a study of T cells expressing NK-cell markers. Looking at the study overall: Sorted CD3+CD56+NKG2C+, CD3+CD56+NKG2C- and CD3+CD56-NKG2C+ T cells provided the TCR beta repertoires. Eight donors were sequenced, of whom seven were HCMV-seropositive, while the remaining one was HCMV-seronegative.

Findings and limits, study-wide: Dominant NKG2C+ clonotypes accounted for roughly 1.0-7.0% of CD8+ T cells in roughly 6 donors.

Generation of TCR beta cDNA was performed by 5'RACE template switching incorporating UMIs. After re-calling the 5' RACE reads, TCRdb lists one entry per CDR3 protein, DNA absent. Its table records 400,000 to 500,000 distinct CDR3 sequences. Notes on this clonotype: Its antigen is still unknown.

CDR3 length equals 11 residues. CDR1 MNHEY and CDR2 SVGEGT come from the germline V gene. The sample comprised blood T cells: a sorted CD56 or NKG2C T cell subset, CD4+ or CD8+ T cells, or bulk PBMC T cells (not recorded which). The TCR sequence derives from a woman between 18 and 70 years old in good health. V gene TRBV6-2 or TRBV6-3 combines with J gene TRBJ2-7. This CDR3 reads CASSTTYEQYF.